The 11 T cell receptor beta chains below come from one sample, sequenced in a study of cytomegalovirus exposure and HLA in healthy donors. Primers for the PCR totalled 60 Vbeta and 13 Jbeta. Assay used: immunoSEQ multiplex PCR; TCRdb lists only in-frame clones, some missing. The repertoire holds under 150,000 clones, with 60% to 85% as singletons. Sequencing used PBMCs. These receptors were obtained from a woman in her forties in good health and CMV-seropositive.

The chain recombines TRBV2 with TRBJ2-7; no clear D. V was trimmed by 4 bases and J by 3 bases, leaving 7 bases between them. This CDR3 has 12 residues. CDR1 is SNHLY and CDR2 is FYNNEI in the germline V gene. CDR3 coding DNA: TGTGCCAGCAGTGGGAGAAACTACGAGCAGTACTTC. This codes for CASSGRNYEQYF.

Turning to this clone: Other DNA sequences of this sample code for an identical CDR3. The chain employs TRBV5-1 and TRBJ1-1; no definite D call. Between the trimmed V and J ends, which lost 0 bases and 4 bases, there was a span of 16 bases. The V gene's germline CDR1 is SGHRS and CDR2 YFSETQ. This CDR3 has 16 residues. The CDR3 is CASSLGHNIDGTEAFF. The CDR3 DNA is TGCGCCAGCAGCTTGGGACATAATATTGATGGCACTGAAGCTTTCTTT.

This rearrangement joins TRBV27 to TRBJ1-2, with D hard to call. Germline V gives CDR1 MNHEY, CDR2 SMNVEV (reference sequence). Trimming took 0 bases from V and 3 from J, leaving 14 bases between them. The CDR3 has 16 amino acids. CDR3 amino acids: CASSLSGVGEDYGYTF. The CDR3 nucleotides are TGTGCCAGCAGTTTATCGGGCGTCGGGGAGGACTATGGCTACACCTTC.

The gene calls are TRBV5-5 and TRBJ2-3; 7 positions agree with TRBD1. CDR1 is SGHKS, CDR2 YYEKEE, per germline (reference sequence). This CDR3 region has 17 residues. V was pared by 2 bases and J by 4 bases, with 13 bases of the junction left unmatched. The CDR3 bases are TGTGCCAGCAGCTTAGAAGAGACAGGGAGCGTCTCAGATACGCAGTATTTT. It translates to CASSLEETGSVSDTQYF.

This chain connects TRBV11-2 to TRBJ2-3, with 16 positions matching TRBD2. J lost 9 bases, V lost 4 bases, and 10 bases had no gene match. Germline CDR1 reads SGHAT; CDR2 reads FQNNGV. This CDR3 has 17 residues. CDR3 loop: CASSYSGTSGGAGTQYF. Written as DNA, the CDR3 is TGTGCCAGCAGCTACTCCGGGACTAGCGGGGGGGCCGGAACGCAGTATTTT.

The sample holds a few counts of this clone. CDR3: CASSARTGGRETQYF. The CDR3 DNA sequence: TGTGCCAGCAGCGCCCGGACAGGGGGACGGGAGACCCAGTACTTC. The V call is TRBV13, the J call TRBJ2-5, with 10 bases lining up with TRBD1. Losses at the gene ends were 5 bases for V and 5 bases for J; bases not matched to a gene: 8. CDR3 size: 15 residues. CDR1 and CDR2 (germline): PRHDT, FYEKMQ (reference sequence).

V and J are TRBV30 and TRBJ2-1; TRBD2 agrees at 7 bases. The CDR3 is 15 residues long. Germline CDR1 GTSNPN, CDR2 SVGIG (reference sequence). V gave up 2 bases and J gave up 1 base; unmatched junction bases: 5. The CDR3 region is CAWSTLAVSYNEQFF. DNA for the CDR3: TGTGCCTGGAGTACCCTAGCGGTATCCTACAATGAGCAGTTCTTC.

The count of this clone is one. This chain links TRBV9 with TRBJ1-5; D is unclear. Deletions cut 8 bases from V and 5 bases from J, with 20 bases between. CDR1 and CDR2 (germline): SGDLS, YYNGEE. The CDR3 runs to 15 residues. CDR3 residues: CARPAMAVRDQPQHF. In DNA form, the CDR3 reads TGTGCCAGACCTGCCATGGCAGTACGGGATCAGCCCCAGCATTTT.

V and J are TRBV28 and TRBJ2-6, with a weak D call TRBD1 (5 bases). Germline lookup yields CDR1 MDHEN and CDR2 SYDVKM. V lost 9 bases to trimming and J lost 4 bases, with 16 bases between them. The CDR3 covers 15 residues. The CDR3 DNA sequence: TGTGCCAGTAAGGACATGGGTACGGGGGCCAACGTCCTGACTTTC. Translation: CASKDMGTGANVLTF. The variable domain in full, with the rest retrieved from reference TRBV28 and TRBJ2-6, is DVKVTQSSRYLVKRTGEKVFLECVQDMDHENMFWYRQDPGLGLRLIYFSYDVKMKEKGDIPEGYSVSREKKERFSLILESASTNQTSMYLCASKDMGTGANVLTFGAGSRLTVL.

The CDR3 nucleotides read TGTGCCAGCAGCTCGACTAGCGGGGGCCAAGACGTCGAGCAGTACTTC. This gives the protein CASSSTSGGQDVEQYF. The chain joins TRBV5-4 to TRBJ2-7; 12 bases fit TRBD2. There are 16 residues in the CDR3. Germline CDR1 is SGHNT and CDR2 is YYREEE (reference sequence). The J segment lost 6 bases and the V segment lost 3 bases, leaving 10 bases of the junction unmatched.

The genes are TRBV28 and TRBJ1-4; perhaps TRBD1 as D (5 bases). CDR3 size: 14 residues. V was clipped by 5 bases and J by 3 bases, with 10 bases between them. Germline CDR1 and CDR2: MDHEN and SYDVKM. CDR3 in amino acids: CASSLGGPNEKLFF. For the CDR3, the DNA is TGTGCCAGCAGTCTGGGGGGTCCTAATGAAAAACTGTTTTTT.